The 24 T cell receptor beta chains below all came from one sample that was sequenced in a study of cytomegalovirus exposure and HLA in healthy donors. Use of 60 Vbeta and 13 Jbeta primers characterized the PCR. Sequencing was performed with immunoSEQ multiplex PCR; in TCRdb, only in-frame clones are kept and a portion is missing. Among fewer than 200,000 clones, 76% were seen once, and the ten largest hold 0.7% to 0.8%. Sequencing was done on a sample of PBMCs. These TCRs come from a female donor in good health and CMV-seronegative.

As to this clone: At one boundary the junction diverges from the germline segment, which might be a read error. The gene calls are TRBV7-9 and TRBJ1-2; D is possibly TRBD1 (5 bases). The CDR3 spans 12 residues. Germline CDR1 SEHNR, CDR2 FQNEAQ (reference sequence). The CDR3 protein is CSSRLDTLGYTF. The CDR3 bases are TGTTCCAGCAGACTGGACACCCTGGGCTACACCTTC. The full variable domain, in which reference TRBV7-9 and TRBJ1-2 provide the parts outside the CDR3, is DTGVSQNPRHKITKRGQNVTFRCDPISEHNRLYWYRQTLGQGPEFLTYFQNEAQLEKSRLLSDRFSAERPKGSFSTLEIQRTEQGDSAMYLCSSRLDTLGYTFGSGTRLTVV.

This sequence joins TRBV29-1 and TRBJ1-3; no definite D call. CDR3 length equals 16 residues. V dropped 2 bases and J dropped 0 bases, with 14 bases sitting between them. Germline assignment: CDR1 SQVTM and CDR2 ANQGSEA. CDR3 coding DNA: TGCAGCGTTGAAACCTTACAGAAAACCTCTGGAAACACCATATATTTT. Amino acid sequence: CSVETLQKTSGNTIYF. The full variable domain, with the rest looked up from reference TRBV29-1 and TRBJ1-3, is SAVISQKPSRDICQRGTSLTIQCQVDSQVTMMFWYRQQPGQSLTLIATANQGSEATYESGFVIDKFPISRPNLTFSTLTVSNMSPEDSSIYLCSVETLQKTSGNTIYFGEGSWLTVV.

J is TRBJ1-5 and V is TRBV30; 11 bases match TRBD1. The V and J ends lost 3 bases and 9 bases, in that order; junction bases with no gene match: 4. This CDR3 is built from 13 residues. Germline CDR1 and CDR2: GTSNPN and SVGIG (reference sequence). This CDR3 reads CAWSGTGGTPQHF. The CDR3 bases are TGTGCCTGGAGCGGGACAGGGGGGACGCCCCAGCATTTT. Variable domain in full (rest from reference TRBV30 and TRBJ1-5): SQTIHQWPATLVQPVGSPLSLECTVEGTSNPNLYWYRQAAGRGLQLLFYSVGIGQISSEVPQNLSASRPQDRQFILSSKKLLLSDSGFYLCAWSGTGGTPQHFGDGTRLSIL.

The V gene is TRBV27, the J gene TRBJ1-1, with D perhaps TRBD1 (5 bases). The CDR3 runs to 14 residues. The V end was cut by 5 bases, the J end by 5 bases, with 15 bases between. In germline, CDR1 is MNHEY, CDR2 SMNVEV (reference sequence). The CDR3 DNA reads as TGTGCCAGCAGTCCCCGGGGGGTCGTGACTGAAGCTTTCTTT. This encodes CASSPRGVVTEAFF.

The J gene is TRBJ1-3, the V gene TRBV7-9; perhaps TRBD1 as D (6 bases). Germline CDR1 and CDR2: SEHNR and FQNEAQ (reference sequence). The V gene lost 6 bases and the J gene lost 1 base, with 19 bases spanning the gap. CDR3 length equals 17 residues. As DNA, the CDR3 is TGTGCCAGCAGTTTTACGGGACAAAGGTGGTCTGGAAACACCATATATTTT. It translates to CASSFTGQRWSGNTIYF.

This sequence joins TRBV4-3 and TRBJ1-2, with D possibly matching TRBD1 (5 bases). V lost 1 base, J lost 8 bases, and 14 bases lay in between. Looked up from germline, CDR1 is LGHNA and CDR2 is YSLEER. This CDR3 comprises 14 residues. The CDR3 loop reads CASSQGAGPLGYTF. The CDR3 DNA sequence: TGCGCCAGCAGCCAAGGGGCAGGGCCGTTGGGCTACACCTTC.

The V and J genes are TRBV6-6 and TRBJ1-5; 11 bases fit TRBD1. The CDR3 is 16 amino acids. Germline CDR1 and CDR2: MNHNY and SVGAGI (reference sequence). V gave up 7 bases and J gave up 4 bases; unmatched junction bases: 9. This CDR3 is CASKGQGGEGNQPQHF. The CDR3 bases are TGTGCCAGCAAGGGACAGGGGGGGGAAGGAAATCAGCCCCAGCATTTT.

The chain is built from TRBV9 and TRBJ2-5, with D unresolved. The germline V gene has CDR1 SGDLS and CDR2 YYNGEE. CDR3 size: 12 residues. Trimming stripped 0 bases from V and 7 bases from J, with 7 bases between. CDR3 loop: CASSVAFGTQYF. CDR3 sequence (DNA): TGTGCCAGCAGCGTAGCTTTCGGGACCCAGTACTTC. Complete variable domain (other parts from reference TRBV9 and TRBJ2-5): DSGVTQTPKHLITATGQRVTLRCSPRSGDLSVYWYQQSLDQGLQFLIQYYNGEERAKGNILERFSAQQFPDLHSELNLSSLELGDSALYFCASSVAFGTQYFGPGTRLLVL.

A few counts support this clone. This chain joins TRBV2 and TRBJ2-3; maybe TRBD1 (5 bases). Germline V gene sequence: CDR1 SNHLY, CDR2 FYNNEI. The CDR3 spans 13 residues. The V end was cut by 10 bases, the J end by 0 bases, with 11 bases between. In DNA, the CDR3 is TGTGCCACCGTGGGGCCCAGCACAGATACGCAGTATTTT. Residues: CATVGPSTDTQYF.

CDR3 coding DNA: TGTGCCAGCTCACCAAGAAGGACATTTAACACTGAAGCTTTCTTT. It encodes CASSPRRTFNTEAFF. This sequence joins TRBV18 and TRBJ1-1; D possibly corresponds to TRBD1 (5 bases). V lost 2 bases, J lost 2 bases, and 12 bases lay in between. The CDR3 length is 15 residues. CDR1 and CDR2 (germline): KGHSH, LQKENI.

V gene TRBV5-4 combines with J gene TRBJ2-5; D is unresolved. V lost 0 bases and J 1 base, leaving 10 bases between the germline ends. CDR1 is SGHNT, CDR2 YYREEE, per germline (reference sequence). CDR3 length: 15 residues. The CDR3 here is CASSLGSSGQETQYF. CDR3 DNA: TGTGCCAGCAGCTTGGGGAGCTCGGGCCAAGAGACCCAGTACTTC.

The V gene is TRBV9, the J gene TRBJ1-2, with TRBD1 as a possible D gene (5 bases). Germline V CDR1 and CDR2: SGDLS, YYNGEE. V lost 3 bases and J lost 7, with 19 bases in between. The CDR3 covers 15 residues. CDR3 sequence reads: CASSAPGHMVGGYTF. In DNA form, the CDR3 reads TGTGCCAGCAGCGCCCCAGGGCACATGGTTGGTGGCTACACCTTC.

V gene TRBV7-3 combines with J gene TRBJ1-5; D not certain. The germline V gene encodes CDR1 SGHTA and CDR2 FQGTGA. Trimming removed 8 bases from V and 8 bases from J, with 16 bases in between. The CDR3 totals 13 residues. The chain's CDR3 is CASAPGALEPQHF. The CDR3 nucleotides read TGTGCCAGCGCCCCCGGTGCCCTGGAGCCCCAGCATTTT.

The CDR3 spells CASSQDSERGNTDTQYF. In DNA form, the CDR3 reads TGTGCCAGCAGCCAAGATTCAGAGCGGGGGAACACAGATACGCAGTATTTT. V is TRBV4-2 and J is TRBJ2-3; 8 bases are a match to TRBD2. Germline values: CDR1 LGHNA, CDR2 YNFKEQ. This CDR3 has 17 residues. V shed 0 bases, J shed 2 bases, and the junction held 7 bases outside the gene matches.

V and J are TRBV18 and TRBJ1-1; D not certain. Trimming stripped 2 bases from V and 10 bases from J, with 17 bases between. This CDR3 region has 14 residues. Germline values: CDR1 KGHSH, CDR2 LQKENI. The DNA of the CDR3 is TGTGCCAGCTCACCAAGTAACGGAGTTCTTGGAGCTTTCTTT. It is translated as CASSPSNGVLGAFF.

The chain uses TRBV7-2 and TRBJ2-5; 11 bases are a match to TRBD2. The CDR3 covers 16 residues. Trimming at V came to 0 bases and at J to 4 bases, leaving 4 bases not matched to a gene. Germline assignment: CDR1 SGHTA and CDR2 FQGNSA. CDR3 nucleotide sequence: TGTGCCAGCAGCTTAGCTAGCGGGGGGGCCGGAGAGACCCAGTACTTC. Translation gives CASSLASGGAGETQYF. The variable domain in full, with the rest retrieved from reference TRBV7-2 and TRBJ2-5, is GAGVSQSPSNKVTEKGKDVELRCDPISGHTALYWYRQSLGQGLEFLIYFQGNSAPDKSGLPSDRFSAERTGGSVSTLTIQRTQQEDSAVYLCASSLASGGAGETQYFGPGTRLLVL.

The chain has TRBV2 and TRBJ1-4; no definite D call. Germline V gene lookup returns CDR1 SNHLY and CDR2 FYNNEI. CDR3 length equals 14 residues. The V end lost 6 bases, the J end lost 6 bases, and 14 bases lay between the germline ends. The CDR3 DNA reads TGTGCCAGCAGCACGAGGGTCGGGGATGAAAAACTGTTTTTT. Encoded protein: CASSTRVGDEKLFF.

V usage is TRBV4-1 and J usage is TRBJ1-5, with a possible D match to TRBD1 (5 bases). V lost 0 bases and J 2 bases, leaving 8 bases between the germline ends. CDR1 and CDR2 (germline): MGHRA, YSYEKL. CDR3 length equals 15 residues. The CDR3 here is CASSQESTGNQPQHF. CDR3 DNA: TGCGCCAGCAGCCAAGAGTCGACAGGCAATCAGCCCCAGCATTTT.

V gene TRBV27 combines with J gene TRBJ1-4, with TRBD1 identical over 8 bases. Germline V gives CDR1 MNHEY, CDR2 SMNVEV (reference sequence). There are 19 residues in the CDR3. With 5 bases clipped from V and 2 bases from J, the junction kept 16 bases outside the gene matches. The CDR3 DNA follows: TGTGCCAGCAGTCCCCTCTATACGACAGGGGATCCTACTAATGAAAAACTGTTTTTT. Its translation is CASSPLYTTGDPTNEKLFF.

This clone has just a few counts. The chain is built from TRBV30 and TRBJ1-1; possible D gene TRBD1, 6 bases. Germline loops: CDR1 GTSNPN, CDR2 SVGIG (reference sequence). Trimming took 5 bases from V and 5 from J, leaving 18 bases between them. CDR3 length: 14 amino acids. CDR3 coding DNA: TGTGCCTGGTCAAAGGACAGTCTAAGGACTGAAGCTTTCTTT. Amino acids: CAWSKDSLRTEAFF.

The table lists this clone with a count of one. The CDR3, as DNA: TGTGCCAGTAGTACAACAGGGAATGAGCAGTTCTTC. Translation: CASSTTGNEQFF. The rearrangement joins TRBV19 to TRBJ2-1; D may be TRBD1 (6 bases). The germline V gene encodes CDR1 LNHDA and CDR2 SQIVND (reference sequence). Trimming left V 4 bases short and J 7 bases short, with 8 bases between. The CDR3 covers 12 residues. Looking up the rest from reference TRBV19 and TRBJ2-1 gives the full variable domain: DGGITQSPKYLFRKEGQNVTLSCEQNLNHDAMYWYRQDPGQGLRLIYYSQIVNDFQKGDIAEGYSVSREKKESFPLTVTSAQKNPTAFYLCASSTTGNEQFFGPGTRLTVL.

V gene TRBV5-1 combines with J gene TRBJ2-7; no clear D gene. This CDR3 comprises 15 residues. The V end lost 4 bases, the J end lost 3 bases, and 17 bases lay between the germline ends. Per germline, CDR1 SGHRS and CDR2 YFSETQ. CDR3 protein: CASSTQPAVNYEQYF. Here the CDR3 DNA reads TGCGCCAGCAGCACCCAACCCGCGGTCAACTACGAGCAGTACTTC.

Only a few counts were recorded for this clone. The chain is built from TRBV6-1 and TRBJ1-3; D not certain. With 4 bases removed from V and 4 bases from J, the gap between germline ends came to 14 bases. This CDR3 has 15 amino acids. Germline CDR1 reads MNHNS; CDR2 reads SASEGT. The DNA of the CDR3 is TGTGCCAGCAGTGGTATTGAGGGCAGGGGAAACACCATATATTTT. Translated: CASSGIEGRGNTIYF.

About this clone: This CDR3 is also generated by other DNA sequences in the sample. This sequence joins TRBV6-5 and TRBJ1-2; 8 bases line up with TRBD1. The CDR3 spans 12 residues. With 4 bases clipped from V and 6 bases from J, the junction kept 1 base outside the gene matches. Germline V CDR1 and CDR2: MNHEY, SVGAGI. Written as DNA, the CDR3 is TGTGCCAGCAGTTTACAGGGGGATGGCTACACCTTC. It encodes CASSLQGDGYTF.